The 11 T cell receptor beta chains in this list originate from one sample, sequenced in a study of CD8 T cells in ankylosing spondylitis. TCRdb analysed the 5' RACE reads with MiXCR anew, one entry per CDR3 protein. This table holds 25,000 to 30,000 distinct CDR3 sequences, 5.3% found once. Sequenced material: blood, either unsorted or a sorted T cell fraction (not recorded which). The receptors shown here come from a female donor with ankylosing spondylitis or in good health (not recorded which).

At least ten counts were recorded for this clonotype. The chain links TRBV9 to TRBJ2-7; 8 bases fit TRBD2. Looked up from germline, CDR1 is SGDLS and CDR2 is YYNGEE. The CDR3 is made up of 16 amino acids. V lost 5 bases and J lost 3; bases outside the gene matches: 13. The CDR3 nucleotides read TGTGCCAGCAGTCGCGAGGGGCGGGGGGCCCTCTACGAGCAGTACTTC. Protein sequence: CASSREGRGALYEQYF.

The genes are TRBV9 and TRBJ2-7; D is ambiguous. The germline CDR1 and CDR2 sequences are SGDLS and YYNGEE. The V gene lost 0 bases and the J gene lost 3 bases, with 10 bases spanning the gap. There are 14 residues in the CDR3. The DNA of the CDR3 is TGTGCCAGCAGCGTAGGGCTAGTCGGCTACGAGCAGTACTTC. It yields the protein CASSVGLVGYEQYF.

In its sample, this clonotype was seen many times. This sequence joins TRBV9 and TRBJ2-5; the D gene is possibly TRBD1 (5 bases). CDR1 and CDR2 from the germline V gene are SGDLS and YYNGEE. With 2 bases removed from V and 1 base from J, the gap between germline ends came to 15 bases. This CDR3 is 16 amino acids long. CDR3 DNA sequence: TGTGCCAGCAGCGTTGTCGGTACAGGTTCCCAAGAGACCCAGTACTTC. As protein: CASSVVGTGSQETQYF. The variable domain in full, with the rest retrieved from reference TRBV9 and TRBJ2-5, is DSGVTQTPKHLITATGQRVTLRCSPRSGDLSVYWYQQSLDQGLQFLIQYYNGEERAKGNILERFSAQQFPDLHSELNLSSLELGDSALYFCASSVVGTGSQETQYFGPGTRLLVL.

This clonotype was recorded at least ten times. The rearrangement joins TRBV9 to TRBJ2-2; TRBD2 aligns across 10 bases. Per the germline V gene, CDR1 is SGDLS and CDR2 is YYNGEE. The CDR3 sequence is 21 residues long. The J segment lost 4 bases and the V segment lost 0 bases, leaving 18 bases of the junction unmatched. Here the CDR3 DNA reads TGTGCCAGCAGCGTAGGCTTGATGGCTAGCGGGGGAACTGGGGTCACCGGGGAGCTGTTTTTT. This translates into CASSVGLMASGGTGVTGELFF. Combining the CDR3 with reference TRBV9 and TRBJ2-2 gives the whole variable domain DSGVTQTPKHLITATGQRVTLRCSPRSGDLSVYWYQQSLDQGLQFLIQYYNGEERAKGNILERFSAQQFPDLHSELNLSSLELGDSALYFCASSVGLMASGGTGVTGELFFGEGSRLTVL.

In its sample, this clonotype ranks as medium-sized (0.01 to 0.1%). The V and J genes are TRBV9 and TRBJ2-3, with 7 bases fitting TRBD2. V shed 0 bases, J shed 6 bases, and the junction held 7 bases outside the gene matches. The CDR3 spans 15 residues. Germline CDR1 reads SGDLS; CDR2 reads YYNGEE. In DNA form, the CDR3 reads TGTGCCAGCAGCGTAGTGCCGGGGGGAGAGGATACGCAGTATTTT. This codes for CASSVVPGGEDTQYF.

This clonotype is medium-sized by share. The chain couples TRBV9 to TRBJ2-1, with TRBD1 identical over 7 bases. Trimming cost V 0 bases and J 2 bases; bases outside gene matches: 2. This CDR3 region has 15 residues. Germline V lookup: CDR1 SGDLS, CDR2 YYNGEE. CDR3 loop: CASSVDQGAYNEQFF. CDR3 DNA: TGTGCCAGCAGCGTAGACCAGGGGGCCTACAATGAGCAGTTCTTC.

Ten or more counts support this clonotype. This chain uses TRBV9 with TRBJ2-1; weak D call: TRBD2 (5 bases). The CDR3 contains 16 residues. The V end was cut by 0 bases, the J end by 8 bases, with 18 bases between. From germline, CDR1 is SGDLS and CDR2 YYNGEE. CDR3 region: CASSVGPSTWGDEQFF. In DNA, the CDR3 is TGTGCCAGCAGCGTAGGCCCGTCGACCTGGGGAGATGAGCAGTTCTTC.

This clonotype was detected ten times or more. The chain recombines TRBV9 with TRBJ1-1; D unresolved. From germline, CDR1 is SGDLS and CDR2 YYNGEE. The ends were cut back, 1 base at V and 0 bases at J, with 13 bases in the middle. The CDR3 contains 16 residues. CDR3 coding DNA: TGTGCCAGCAGCGTACAATCCCAGGCGATGAACACTGAAGCTTTCTTT. As protein: CASSVQSQAMNTEAFF.

This clonotype was picked up many times. This chain uses TRBV9 with TRBJ2-3; D is unclear. Germline CDR1 reads SGDLS; CDR2 reads YYNGEE. Trimming left V 0 bases short and J 3 bases short, with 5 bases between. The CDR3 spans 13 residues. The CDR3 sequence: CASSVGWTDTQYF. CDR3 bases: TGTGCCAGCAGCGTAGGATGGACAGATACGCAGTATTTT. Together with reference TRBV9 and TRBJ2-3, the CDR3 gives the full variable domain: DSGVTQTPKHLITATGQRVTLRCSPRSGDLSVYWYQQSLDQGLQFLIQYYNGEERAKGNILERFSAQQFPDLHSELNLSSLELGDSALYFCASSVGWTDTQYFGPGTRLTVL.

The sample holds many counts of this clonotype. V gene TRBV10-3 combines with J gene TRBJ2-1; D possibly corresponds to TRBD2 (5 bases). Germline lookup yields CDR1 ENHRY and CDR2 SYGVKD. The V and J ends lost 7 bases and 8 bases respectively, with 6 bases between them. CDR3 size: 10 residues. The CDR3 protein is CAITADEQFF. The DNA of the CDR3 is TGTGCCATCACAGCGGATGAGCAGTTCTTC.

A few counts support this clonotype. V gene TRBV9 combines with J gene TRBJ2-3; D is unresolved. CDR1 and CDR2 (germline): SGDLS, YYNGEE. This CDR3 contains 14 residues. The V and J ends lost 4 bases and 1 base respectively, with 10 bases between them. The DNA for the CDR3 is TGTGCCAGCAGCAGGGAACCCGGCACAGATACGCAGTATTTT. Amino acids: CASSREPGTDTQYF.